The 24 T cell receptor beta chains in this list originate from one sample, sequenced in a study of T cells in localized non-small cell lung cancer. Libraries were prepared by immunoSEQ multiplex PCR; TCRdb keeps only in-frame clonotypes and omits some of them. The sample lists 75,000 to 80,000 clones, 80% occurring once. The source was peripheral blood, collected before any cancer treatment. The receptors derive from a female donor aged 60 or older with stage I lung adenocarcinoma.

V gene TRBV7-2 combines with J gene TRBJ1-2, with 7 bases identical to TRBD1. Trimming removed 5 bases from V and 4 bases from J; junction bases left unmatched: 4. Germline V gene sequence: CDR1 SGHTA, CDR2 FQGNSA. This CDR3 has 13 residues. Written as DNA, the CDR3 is TGTGCCAGCAGCCGCGGGACAGTCTATGGCTACACCTTC. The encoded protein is CASSRGTVYGYTF. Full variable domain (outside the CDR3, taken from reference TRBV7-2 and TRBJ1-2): GAGVSQSPSNKVTEKGKDVELRCDPISGHTALYWYRQSLGQGLEFLIYFQGNSAPDKSGLPSDRFSAERTGGSVSTLTIQRTQQEDSAVYLCASSRGTVYGYTFGSGTRLTVV.

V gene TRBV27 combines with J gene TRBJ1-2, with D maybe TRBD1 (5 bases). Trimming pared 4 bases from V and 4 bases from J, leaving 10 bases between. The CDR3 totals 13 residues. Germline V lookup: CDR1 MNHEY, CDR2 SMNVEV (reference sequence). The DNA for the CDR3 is TGTGCCAGCAGTTACAGGATGTCCTATGGCTACACCTTC. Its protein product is CASSYRMSYGYTF.

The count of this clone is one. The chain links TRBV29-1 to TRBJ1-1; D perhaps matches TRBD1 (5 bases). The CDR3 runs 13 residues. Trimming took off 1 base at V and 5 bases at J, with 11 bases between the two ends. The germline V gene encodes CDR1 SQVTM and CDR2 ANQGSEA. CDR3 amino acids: CSVEVGGGTEAFF. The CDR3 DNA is TGCAGCGTTGAAGTGGGCGGGGGAACTGAAGCTTTCTTT.

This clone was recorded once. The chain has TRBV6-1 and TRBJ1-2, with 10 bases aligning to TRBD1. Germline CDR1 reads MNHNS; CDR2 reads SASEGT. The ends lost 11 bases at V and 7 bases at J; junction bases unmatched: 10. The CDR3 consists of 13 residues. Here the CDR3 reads CAGRQGAVGGYTF. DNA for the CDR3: TGTGCCGGGCGACAGGGGGCGGTTGGTGGCTACACCTTC.

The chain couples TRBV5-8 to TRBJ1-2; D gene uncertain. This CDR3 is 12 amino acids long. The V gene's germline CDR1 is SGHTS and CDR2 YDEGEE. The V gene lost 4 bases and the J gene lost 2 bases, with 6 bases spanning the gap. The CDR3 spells CASSPGNYGYTF. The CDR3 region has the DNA TGTGCCAGCAGCCCGGGGAACTATGGCTACACCTTC.

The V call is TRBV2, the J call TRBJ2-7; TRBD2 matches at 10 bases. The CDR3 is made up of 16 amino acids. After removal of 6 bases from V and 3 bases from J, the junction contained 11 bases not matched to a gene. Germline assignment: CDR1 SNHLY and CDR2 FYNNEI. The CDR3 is CASRPGRTSGFYEQYF. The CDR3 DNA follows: TGTGCCAGCAGACCCGGACGGACTAGCGGCTTCTACGAGCAGTACTTC.

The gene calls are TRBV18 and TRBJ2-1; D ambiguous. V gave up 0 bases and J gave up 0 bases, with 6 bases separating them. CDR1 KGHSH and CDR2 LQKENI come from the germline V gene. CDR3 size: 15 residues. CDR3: CASSPPQVSYNEQFF. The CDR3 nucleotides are TGTGCCAGCTCACCACCGCAGGTCTCCTACAATGAGCAGTTCTTC.

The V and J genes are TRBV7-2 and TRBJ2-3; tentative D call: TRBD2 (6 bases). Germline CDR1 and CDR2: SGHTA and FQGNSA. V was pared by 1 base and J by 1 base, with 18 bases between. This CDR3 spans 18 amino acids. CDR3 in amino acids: CASSLVAGSGRGTDTQYF. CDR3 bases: TGTGCCAGCAGCTTAGTGGCCGGTAGCGGCCGGGGCACAGATACGCAGTATTTT.

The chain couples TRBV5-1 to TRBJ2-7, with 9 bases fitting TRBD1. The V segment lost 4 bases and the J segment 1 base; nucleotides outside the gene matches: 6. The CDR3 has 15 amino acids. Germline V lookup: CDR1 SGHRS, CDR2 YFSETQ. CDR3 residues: CASSPRDRESYEQYF. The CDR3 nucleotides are TGCGCCAGCAGCCCGAGGGACAGGGAGTCCTACGAGCAGTACTTC.

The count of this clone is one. DNA of the CDR3: TGCGCCAGCAGCTCCAGCGGCGGGTCCGTGAGAGAGACCCAGTACTTC. Protein product: CASSSSGGSVRETQYF. The chain couples TRBV5-1 to TRBJ2-5; a possible D gene is TRBD2 (5 bases). The CDR3 extends over 16 amino acids. The germline V and J ends were trimmed by 3 bases and 4 bases, with 19 bases remaining between them. Germline V lookup: CDR1 SGHRS, CDR2 YFSETQ.

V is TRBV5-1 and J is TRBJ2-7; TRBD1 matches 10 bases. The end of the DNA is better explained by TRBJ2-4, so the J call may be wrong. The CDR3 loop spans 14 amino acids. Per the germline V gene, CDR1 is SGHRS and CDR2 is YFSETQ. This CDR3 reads CASSEPGQGSIQYF. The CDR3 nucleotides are TGCGCCAGCAGCGAGCCGGGACAGGGGAGCATTCAGTACTTC.

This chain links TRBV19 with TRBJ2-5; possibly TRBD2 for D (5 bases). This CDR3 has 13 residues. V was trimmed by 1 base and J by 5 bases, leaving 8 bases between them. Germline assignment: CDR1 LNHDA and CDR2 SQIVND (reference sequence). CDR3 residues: CASSIAGGETQYF. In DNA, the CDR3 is TGTGCCAGTAGTATAGCTGGAGGTGAGACCCAGTACTTC.

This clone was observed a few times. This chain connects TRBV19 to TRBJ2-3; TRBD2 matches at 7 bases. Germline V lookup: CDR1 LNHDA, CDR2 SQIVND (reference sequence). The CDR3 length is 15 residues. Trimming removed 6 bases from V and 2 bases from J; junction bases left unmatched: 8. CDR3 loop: CASSIVGGNTDTQYF. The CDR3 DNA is TGTGCCAGTAGCATCGTCGGGGGGAACACAGATACGCAGTATTTT.

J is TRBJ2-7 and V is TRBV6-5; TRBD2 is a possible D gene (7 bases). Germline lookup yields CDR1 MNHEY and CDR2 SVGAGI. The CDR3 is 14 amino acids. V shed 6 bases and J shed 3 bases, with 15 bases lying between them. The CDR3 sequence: CASRRGANYYEQYF. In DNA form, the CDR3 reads TGTGCCAGCAGACGGGGGGCAAACTACTACGAGCAGTACTTC.

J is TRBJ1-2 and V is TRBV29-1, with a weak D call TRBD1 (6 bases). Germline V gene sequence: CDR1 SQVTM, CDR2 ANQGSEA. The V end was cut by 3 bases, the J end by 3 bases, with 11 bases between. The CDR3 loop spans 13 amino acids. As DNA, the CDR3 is TGCAGCGTTGAGTGGGGGCAAGACTATGGCTACACCTTC. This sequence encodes CSVEWGQDYGYTF.

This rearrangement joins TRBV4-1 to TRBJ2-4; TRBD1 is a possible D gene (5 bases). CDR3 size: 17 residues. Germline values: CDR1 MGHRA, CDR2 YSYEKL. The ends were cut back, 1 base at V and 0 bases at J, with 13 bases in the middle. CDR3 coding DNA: TGCGCCAGCAGCCAAGGATCCCAGGGTCCAGCCAAAAACATTCAGTACTTC. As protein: CASSQGSQGPAKNIQYF.

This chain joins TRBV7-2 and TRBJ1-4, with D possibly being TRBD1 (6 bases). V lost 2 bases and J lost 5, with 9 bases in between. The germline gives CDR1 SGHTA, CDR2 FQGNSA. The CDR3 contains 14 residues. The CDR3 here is CASSLSTGNEKLFF. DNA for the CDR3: TGTGCCAGCAGCTTAAGCACAGGGAATGAAAAACTGTTTTTT.

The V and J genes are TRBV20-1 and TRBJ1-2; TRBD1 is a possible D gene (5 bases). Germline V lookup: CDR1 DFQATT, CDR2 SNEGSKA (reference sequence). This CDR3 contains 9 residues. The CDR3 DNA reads TGCCGGGCCGGGGGTGGCTACACCTTC. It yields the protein CRAGGGYTF.

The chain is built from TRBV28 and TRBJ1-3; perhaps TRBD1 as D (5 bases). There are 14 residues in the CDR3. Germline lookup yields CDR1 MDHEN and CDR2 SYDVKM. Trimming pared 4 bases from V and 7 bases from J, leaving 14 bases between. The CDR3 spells CASSSPGVGNTIYF. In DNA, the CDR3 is TGTGCCAGCAGTTCCCCGGGGGTTGGGAACACCATATATTTT.

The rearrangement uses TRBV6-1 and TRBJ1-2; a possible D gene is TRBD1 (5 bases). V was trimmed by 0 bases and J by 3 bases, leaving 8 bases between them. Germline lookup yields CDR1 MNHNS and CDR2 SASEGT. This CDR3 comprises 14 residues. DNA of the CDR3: TGTGCCAGCAGTGAAGCCGGGGCGGACTATGGCTACACCTTC. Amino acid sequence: CASSEAGADYGYTF.

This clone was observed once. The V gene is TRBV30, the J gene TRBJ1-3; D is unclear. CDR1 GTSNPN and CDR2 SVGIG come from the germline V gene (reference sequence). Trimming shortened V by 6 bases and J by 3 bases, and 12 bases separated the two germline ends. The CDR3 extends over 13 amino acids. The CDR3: CACVSVFGNTIYF. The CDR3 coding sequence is TGTGCCTGCGTCAGTGTTTTTGGAAACACCATATATTTT.

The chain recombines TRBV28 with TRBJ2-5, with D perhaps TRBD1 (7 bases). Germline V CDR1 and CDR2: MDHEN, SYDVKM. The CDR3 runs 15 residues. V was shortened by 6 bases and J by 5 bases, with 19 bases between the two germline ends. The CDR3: CASRRRGQRGETQYF. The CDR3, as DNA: TGTGCCAGCAGGAGGAGGGGACAGCGAGGCGAGACCCAGTACTTC.

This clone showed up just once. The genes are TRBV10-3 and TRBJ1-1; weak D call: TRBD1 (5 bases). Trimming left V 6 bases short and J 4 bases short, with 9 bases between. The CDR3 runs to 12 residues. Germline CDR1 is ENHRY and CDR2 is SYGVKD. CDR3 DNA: TGTGCCATCAGCGATCAGGGCACTGAAGCTTTCTTT. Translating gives CAISDQGTEAFF.

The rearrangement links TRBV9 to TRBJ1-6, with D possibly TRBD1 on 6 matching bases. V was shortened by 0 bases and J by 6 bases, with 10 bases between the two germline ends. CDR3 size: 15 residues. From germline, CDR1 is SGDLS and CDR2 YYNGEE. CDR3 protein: CASSVVGQSNSPLHF. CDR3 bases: TGTGCCAGCAGCGTAGTCGGACAGAGTAATTCACCCCTCCACTTT.